One and the same sample provided the 27 T cell receptor beta chains below, sequenced in a study of shared clonotypes between healthy human individuals. Clones were read by immunoSEQ multiplex PCR, and TCRdb kept only the in-frame ones, dropping some. Of around 2.3 million clones in the sample, around 95% are singletons; the top ten hold around 0.13%. Sequencing used naive CD4+ T cells sorted from blood. Documented subset: CD45RA+ positively selected. These receptors came from a man aged 18 to 30 in good health.

The V and J genes are TRBV25-1 and TRBJ2-3, with D unclear. Trimming removed 1 base from V and 4 bases from J, with 3 bases in between. This CDR3 spans 12 amino acids. Germline CDR1 MGHDK, CDR2 SYGVNS. The CDR3 region has the DNA TGTGCCAGCAGTGAATTTGCAGATACGCAGTATTTT. It specifies CASSEFADTQYF.

The V gene is TRBV21-1, the J gene TRBJ2-4; the DNA was not used to check the table's D call, TRBD1. TRBV21-1 constitutes a pseudogene. The CDR3 runs to 17 residues. CDR3 nucleotides: TGTGCCAGCAGCCCTCCCGGACACGACCTAGCCAAAAACATTCAGTACTTC. Its translation is CASSPPGHDLAKNIQYF.

The CDR3 loop is CASSQGRGFQETQYF. CDR3 nucleotides: TGCGCCAGCAGCCAAGGCCGGGGGTTCCAAGAGACCCAGTACTTC. The chain recombines TRBV4-1 with TRBJ2-5, with D possibly matching TRBD2 (6 bases). V was cut by 1 base and J by 1 base, with 10 bases left in between. CDR3 length: 15 residues. Per germline, CDR1 MGHRA and CDR2 YSYEKL.

The CDR3 here is CASNVGFNSPLHF. CDR3 DNA sequence: TGTGCCAGCAACGTGGGATTTAATTCACCCCTCCACTTT. The chain joins TRBV2 to TRBJ1-6; D gene uncertain. CDR3 length: 13 residues. Germline values: CDR1 SNHLY, CDR2 FYNNEI. Trimming shortened V by 7 bases and J by 6 bases, and 10 bases separated the two germline ends.

Turning to this clone: Other nucleotide sequences from this sample produce the same CDR3. The chain carries TRBV30 and TRBJ1-1; the match to TRBD1 covers 7 bases. This CDR3 comprises 14 residues. Germline V lookup: CDR1 GTSNPN, CDR2 SVGIG (reference sequence). Losses at the gene ends were 2 bases for V and 4 bases for J; bases not matched to a gene: 7. Here the CDR3 DNA reads TGTGCCTGGAGTTTTCAGGGGGTGGTCACTGAAGCTTTCTTT. Translated: CAWSFQGVVTEAFF.

The rearrangement joins TRBV6-6 to TRBJ1-1, with TRBD1 identical over 12 bases. The CDR3 is made up of 15 amino acids. Germline V CDR1 and CDR2: MNHNY, SVGAGI (reference sequence). V trimming: 2 bases; J trimming: 5 bases; junction bases outside the gene matches: 3. The CDR3 loop reads CASSYGGQGATEAFF. Written as DNA, the CDR3 is TGTGCCAGCAGTTACGGGGGACAGGGGGCTACTGAAGCTTTCTTT.

This CDR3 reads CASSLAQVKGSTGELFF. Written as DNA, the CDR3 is TGTGCCAGCAGCTTAGCACAGGTGAAGGGAAGCACCGGGGAGCTGTTTTTT. V usage is TRBV7-9 and J usage is TRBJ2-2, with a weak D call TRBD1 (5 bases). With 0 bases removed from V and 4 bases from J, the gap between germline ends came to 15 bases. This CDR3 has 17 residues. Germline V lookup: CDR1 SEHNR, CDR2 FQNEAQ (reference sequence).

J is TRBJ1-6 and V is TRBV19; D uncertain. Germline lookup yields CDR1 LNHDA and CDR2 SQIVND (reference sequence). The CDR3 runs to 15 residues. V lost 4 bases and J 7 bases, leaving 14 bases between the germline ends. CDR3 region: CASSTDTTRNSPLHF. CDR3 DNA: TGTGCCAGTAGTACCGATACTACAAGGAATTCACCCCTCCACTTT.

The chain joins TRBV15 to TRBJ2-2, with 8 bases matching TRBD1. The CDR3 contains 15 residues. CDR1 and CDR2 (germline): LNHNV, YYDKDF (reference sequence). J was trimmed by 6 bases and V by 2 bases; bases with no gene match: 5. The chain's CDR3 is CATSRWTGTSGELFF. The CDR3 nucleotides are TGTGCCACCAGCAGATGGACAGGGACGTCCGGGGAGCTGTTTTTT.

This chain links TRBV11-3 with TRBJ2-2; D tentatively reads TRBD1 or TRBD2 (5 bases each). The germline gives CDR1 SGHNT, CDR2 YENEEA. Trimming removed 5 bases from V and 1 base from J, with 5 bases in between. This CDR3 comprises 13 residues. CDR3 sequence (DNA): TGTGCCAGCAGCGGGGGGAACACCGGGGAGCTGTTTTTT. Its translation is CASSGGNTGELFF. The variable domain in full, completed from reference TRBV11-3 and TRBJ2-2, reads EAGVVQSPRYKIIEKKQPVAFWCNPISGHNTLYWYLQNLGQGPELLIRYENEEAVDDSQLPKDRFSAERLKGVDSTLKIQPAELGDSAVYLCASSGGNTGELFFGEGSRLTVL.

The chain couples TRBV4-2 to TRBJ2-2; 7 positions match TRBD1. Trimming removed 4 bases from V and 3 bases from J; junction bases left unmatched: 2. The CDR3 sequence is 14 residues long. The V gene's germline CDR1 is LGHNA and CDR2 YNFKEQ. CDR3 sequence (DNA): TGTGCCAGCAGCCGAACAGGGGACACCGGGGAGCTGTTTTTT. Translating gives CASSRTGDTGELFF.

The chain links TRBV11-1 to TRBJ2-1; D possibly uses TRBD1 or TRBD2 (5 bases each). The V end lost 5 bases, the J end lost 5 bases, and 13 bases lay between the germline ends. The germline V gene has CDR1 SGHAT and CDR2 FQDESV (reference sequence). The CDR3 length is 14 residues. The CDR3 DNA sequence: TGTGCCAGCAGCAAACGGGACGCGGACAATGAGCAGTTCTTC. This sequence encodes CASSKRDADNEQFF.

As regards this clone: The same CDR3 also results from other DNA sequences found in this sample. The chain uses TRBV27 and TRBJ2-7; 9 nucleotides agree with TRBD1. From germline, CDR1 is MNHEY and CDR2 SMNVEV (reference sequence). The CDR3 is 14 amino acids. With 3 bases clipped from V and 3 bases from J, the junction kept 3 bases outside the gene matches. CDR3 sequence reads: CASSLGQGYYEQYF. CDR3 DNA: TGTGCCAGCAGTTTGGGACAGGGTTACTACGAGCAGTACTTC.

V and J are TRBV30 and TRBJ1-3, with TRBD1 matching 7 bases. Germline V lookup: CDR1 GTSNPN, CDR2 SVGIG (reference sequence). Germline trimming cut 7 bases from V and 2 bases from J; bases unmatched to any gene: 8. This CDR3 is built from 14 residues. CDR3: CAFSLQGAGNTIYF. The DNA of the CDR3 is TGTGCCTTTTCCCTCCAGGGGGCTGGAAACACCATATATTTT.

There are a few counts of this clone. This chain joins TRBV30 and TRBJ2-7, with TRBD1 identical over 9 bases. CDR3 length: 12 amino acids. Germline V gene data show CDR1 as GTSNPN and CDR2 as SVGIG (reference sequence). V gave up 4 bases and J gave up 4 bases; unmatched junction bases: 2. This chain's CDR3 is CAWNRGLYEQYF. CDR3 in DNA: TGTGCCTGGAACAGGGGGCTGTACGAGCAGTACTTC.

The J gene is TRBJ1-1, the V gene TRBV5-6; the D gene is possibly TRBD1 (5 bases). The CDR3 totals 16 residues. Trimming took off 4 bases at V and 6 bases at J, with 22 bases between the two ends. Looked up from germline, CDR1 is SGHDT and CDR2 is YYEEEE. The CDR3, as DNA: TGTGCCAGCAGCCTGGACGGGACCCAAATATCAGCTGAAGCTTTCTTT. The encoded protein is CASSLDGTQISAEAFF.

The chain uses TRBV5-6 and TRBJ2-7; 7 bases map to TRBD1. The CDR3 sequence is 15 residues long. Germline V CDR1 and CDR2: SGHDT, YYEEEE. V lost 4 bases to trimming and J lost 3 bases; unmatched junction nucleotides: 10. The CDR3 sequence: CASSLDREENYEQYF. The CDR3 DNA reads as TGTGCCAGCAGCCTCGACAGGGAAGAGAACTACGAGCAGTACTTC.

Written as DNA, the CDR3 is TGTGCCAGCTCAAGTCCGGGACAGGGCCTGAACGAGCAGTACTTC. It yields the protein CASSSPGQGLNEQYF. The rearrangement links TRBV18 to TRBJ2-7; 9 bases line up with TRBD1. The germline V gene has CDR1 KGHSH and CDR2 LQKENI. V lost 5 bases, J lost 5 bases, and 10 bases stayed unmatched. This CDR3 has 15 amino acids.

The chain couples TRBV28 to TRBJ2-7; maybe TRBD2 (6 bases). This CDR3 region has 14 residues. Per germline, CDR1 MDHEN and CDR2 SYDVKM. The ends were cut back, 3 bases at V and 5 bases at J, with 14 bases in the middle. CDR3 DNA sequence: TGTGCCAGCAGTTTTCGGAGGGCTTTCAACGAGCAGTACTTC. This gives the protein CASSFRRAFNEQYF.

In regard to this clone: Other DNA sequences in the same sample also yield this CDR3. The rearrangement joins TRBV4-1 to TRBJ1-5; D gene ambiguous. Looked up from germline, CDR1 is MGHRA and CDR2 is YSYEKL. Trimming removed 3 bases from V and 4 bases from J, with 10 bases in between. The CDR3 has 14 amino acids. DNA of the CDR3: TGCGCCAGCAGCCAGGATCCCGGAAATCAGCCCCAGCATTTT. Its protein product is CASSQDPGNQPQHF.

This clone was seen a single time. This chain connects TRBV5-1 to TRBJ2-1; 11 nucleotides agree with TRBD2. The trim removed 3 bases at V and 7 bases at J, leaving 6 bases unmatched. Germline V CDR1 and CDR2: SGHRS, YFSETQ. There are 15 residues in the CDR3. CDR3 sequence: CASSSRTSGLNEQFF. Written as DNA, the CDR3 is TGCGCCAGCAGCTCACGGACTAGCGGGCTTAATGAGCAGTTCTTC.

The gene calls are TRBV30 and TRBJ2-1; TRBD2 agrees at 8 bases. The germline CDR1 and CDR2 sequences are GTSNPN and SVGIG (reference sequence). The V and J ends lost 4 bases and 9 bases, in that order; junction bases with no gene match: 14. The CDR3 runs to 15 residues. The CDR3 reads CAWTQQAGVGIEQFF. CDR3 coding DNA: TGTGCCTGGACGCAGCAAGCGGGAGTTGGGATTGAGCAGTTCTTC.

The chain combines TRBV11-2 with TRBJ2-1; TRBD2 aligns across 9 bases. The CDR3 has 15 residues. J gave up 6 bases and V 5 bases, and 8 bases lay outside the gene matches. Germline V gives CDR1 SGHAT, CDR2 FQNNGV. The DNA for the CDR3 is TGTGCCAGCAGCACAGGACTAGCGTCGGGCAATGAGCAGTTCTTC. It encodes CASSTGLASGNEQFF. The full variable domain, rest sourced from reference TRBV11-2 and TRBJ2-1, is EAGVAQSPRYKIIEKRQSVAFWCNPISGHATLYWYQQILGQGPKLLIQFQNNGVVDDSQLPKDRFSAERLKGVDSTLKIQPAKLEDSAVYLCASSTGLASGNEQFFGPGTRLTVL.

This clone turned up a few times. The chain couples TRBV4-1 to TRBJ2-5; either TRBD1 or TRBD2 may supply D (6 bases each). Trimming removed 3 bases from V and 1 base from J, with 15 bases in between. CDR3 size: 16 residues. Germline lookup yields CDR1 MGHRA and CDR2 YSYEKL. The CDR3 nucleotides are TGCGCCAGCAGCCAGGGGGGCGGGGCTCCCCAAGAGACCCAGTACTTC. This encodes CASSQGGGAPQETQYF.

The genes are TRBV7-3 and TRBJ2-1; the match to TRBD2 covers 7 bases. From germline, CDR1 is SGHTA and CDR2 FQGTGA. There are 13 residues in the CDR3. V lost 4 bases and J lost 7; bases outside the gene matches: 4. The chain's CDR3 is CASSSWEGNEQFF. The CDR3 coding sequence is TGTGCCAGCAGCTCATGGGAGGGAAATGAGCAGTTCTTC. Variable domain in full (rest from reference TRBV7-3 and TRBJ2-1): GAGVSQTPSNKVTEKGKYVELRCDPISGHTALYWYRQSLGQGPEFLIYFQGTGAADDSGLPNDRFFAVRPEGSVSTLKIQRTERGDSAVYLCASSSWEGNEQFFGPGTRLTVL.

The V and J genes are TRBV7-8 and TRBJ1-3, with TRBD1 as a possible D gene (5 bases). This CDR3 has 17 amino acids. The germline V gene encodes CDR1 SGHVS and CDR2 FQNEAQ. Trimming shortened V by 3 bases and J by 0 bases, and 15 bases separated the two germline ends. CDR3 DNA: TGTGCCAGCAGCTTGGAGGGACTGAGCAGCTCTGGAAACACCATATATTTT. Amino acids: CASSLEGLSSSGNTIYF. The variable domain in full, with the rest retrieved from reference TRBV7-8 and TRBJ1-3, is GAGVSQSPRYKVAKRGQDVALRCDPISGHVSLFWYQQALGQGPEFLTYFQNEAQLDKSGLPSDRFFAERPEGSVSTLKIQRTQQEDSAVYLCASSLEGLSSSGNTIYFGEGSWLTVV.

This chain joins TRBV4-1 and TRBJ2-1; 7 nucleotides agree with TRBD1. The CDR3 spans 15 residues. The V gene end was trimmed by 0 bases and the J gene end by 5 bases; junction bases not matched to a gene: 4. Germline loops: CDR1 MGHRA, CDR2 YSYEKL. Written as DNA, the CDR3 is TGCGCCAGCAGCCAAGAGAGGGGGCCTGACAATGAGCAGTTCTTC. Its protein product is CASSQERGPDNEQFF.